This TCR beta chain was sequenced in a study of beta chain features in type 1 diabetes. Study findings and constraints: Type 1 diabetes patients had TCRB CDR3s that were shorter (moderately but significantly so) in all four CD4+ subsets. Naive, central memory and regulatory TCRB repertoires appeared more similar among patients than healthy donors.

CDR1 is MNHEY and CDR2 is SMNVEV in the germline V gene (reference sequence). Trimming pared 3 bases from V and 9 bases from J, leaving 6 bases between. The CDR3 has 11 amino acids. Using CD45RO/CCR7/CD25/CD127/CD95/CD27, CD4+ naive, central memory, regulatory and stem cell-like memory cells were sorted. What was sequenced were expressed TCRB transcripts, since all of the isolated RNA had been reverse transcribed. Some clones are missing from TCRdb's copy, which holds only in-frame ones; the method was immunoSEQ multiplex PCR. Of about 290,000 clones in the sample, 8% are singletons; the top ten hold 0.9% to 1.2%. Regarding this clone: Its matching antigen is unknown.

The sample taken for sequencing was central memory CD4+ T cells from blood. This chain links TRBV27 with TRBJ2-1; D gene uncertain. This clonotype was sampled from a woman under 30 in good health. CDR3 residues: CASSFRSEQFF. CDR3 coding DNA: TGTGCCAGCAGTTTTCGGAGTGAGCAGTTCTTC.